Listed below are T cell receptor beta chains from one sample, sequenced in a study of blood T cell repertoires in COVID-19. TCRdb keeps only in-frame clones here, not all; method: immunoSEQ multiplex PCR. The sample carries 150,000 or so clones, roughly 69% recorded once. Sequenced: peripheral blood. All receptors come from a woman in her seventies with acute or convalescent COVID-19. CDR3s include the opening cysteine and the closing phenylalanine or tryptophan. Each record gives: CDR3 length, D gene, clone size, J gene, V gene, CDR3 protein, CDR3 DNA. A D gene is named only where the DNA matches it firmly. Clone sizes are given selectively: once, few, many, or a class where the clone is expanded.

>15|TRBD1|-|TRBJ2-7|TRBV5-1
CASSDPGQGEFVQYF
TGCGCCAGCAGCGACCCGGGACAGGGAGAGTTCGTGCAGTACTTC
>15|-|-|TRBJ2-6|TRBV6-5
CASSYGGSGANVLTF
TGTGCCAGCAGCTACGGCGGCTCTGGGGCCAACGTCCTGACTTTC
>16|TRBD2|-|TRBJ2-1|TRBV6-5
CASSLTSGSSYNEQFF
TGTGCCAGCAGTTTAACTAGCGGGAGCTCCTACAATGAGCAGTTCTTC
>11|-|-|TRBJ1-1|TRBV29-1
CSQGWNTEAFF
TGCAGTCAGGGGTGGAACACTGAAGCTTTCTTT
>15|-|many|TRBJ1-2|TRBV7-2
CASSAYRASSYGYTF
TGTGCCAGCAGCGCCTACAGGGCATCCTCCTATGGCTACACCTTC
>15|TRBD1|few|TRBJ2-7|TRBV5-1
CASSNEVRGLYEQYF
TGCGCCAGCAGCAATGAGGTGAGGGGGCTCTACGAGCAGTACTTC
>14|TRBD2|-|TRBJ2-2|TRBV19
CASNTGGPTGELFF
TGTGCCAGTAACACGGGAGGGCCAACCGGGGAGCTGTTTTTT
>16|TRBD2|-|TRBJ2-7|TRBV19
CASRGTSGGSSYEQYF
TGTGCCAGCAGAGGGACTAGCGGGGGCAGCTCCTACGAGCAGTACTTC
>14|-|once|TRBJ2-7|TRBV6-5
CASSYYGSSYEQYF
TGTGCCAGCAGTTATTACGGTAGCTCCTACGAGCAGTACTTC
>13|-|-|TRBJ1-1|TRBV19
CASSIDRDTEAFF
TGTGCCAGTAGTATAGACAGGGACACTGAAGCTTTCTTT
>15|-|-|TRBJ1-6|TRBV14
CASSQDRPYNSPLHF
TGTGCCAGCAGCCAGGACAGACCCTATAATTCACCCCTCCACTTT
>15|TRBD1|-|TRBJ1-4|TRBV19
CASSPRQGANEKLFF
TGTGCCAGTAGTCCCAGACAGGGGGCTAATGAAAAACTGTTTTTT
>16|-|-|TRBJ2-3|TRBV7-6
CASSLSGGQGTDTQYF
TGTGCCAGCAGCTTAAGTGGGGGCCAGGGCACAGATACGCAGTATTTT
>17|TRBD1|-|TRBJ1-1|TRBV11-2
CASSLDMRQGGNTEAFF
TGTGCCAGCAGCTTAGATATGCGACAGGGTGGGAACACTGAAGCTTTCTTT
>15|-|few|TRBJ1-3|TRBV3-1/TRBV3-2
CASSSDDRRGNTIYF
TGTGCCAGCAGCTCCGATGACAGGAGGGGAAACACCATATATTTT
>15|TRBD1|-|TRBJ2-2|TRBV5-1
CASSPDRAGTGELFF
TGCGCCAGCAGTCCGGACAGGGCGGGCACCGGGGAGCTGTTTTTT
>15|-|once|TRBJ2-3|TRBV5-1
CASSLAGSGTDTQYF
TGCGCCAGCAGCTTGGCCGGTTCGGGTACAGATACGCAGTATTTT
>15|TRBD2|few|TRBJ2-7|TRBV13
CGSPTSGSMSYEQYF
TGTGGGTCGCCGACTAGCGGGAGTATGAGTTACGAGCAGTACTTC
>12|-|-|TRBJ1-5|TRBV7-2
CASSLGREPQHF
TGTGCCAGCAGCTTAGGCCGAGAGCCCCAGCATTTT
>13|-|-|TRBJ1-2|TRBV19
CASSIGTNYGYTF
TGTGCCAGTAGTATCGGGACTAACTATGGCTACACCTTC
>15|TRBD2|few|TRBJ2-5|TRBV6-1
CASSELAGGQETQYF
TGTGCCAGCAGTGAATTAGCGGGGGGGCAAGAGACCCAGTACTTC
>12|-|-|TRBJ1-1|TRBV12-3/TRBV12-4
CASSLARPEAFF
TGTGCCAGCAGTTTAGCGCGGCCGGAGGCTTTCTTT
>15|-|-|TRBJ1-1|TRBV7-9
CASSPLSLGGTEAFF
TGTGCCAGCAGTCCTCTCAGCTTGGGGGGCACTGAAGCTTTCTTT
>16|-|-|TRBJ2-1|TRBV7-9
CASSRRLTQTYNEQFF
TGTGCCAGCAGCCGGAGACTTACCCAAACCTACAATGAGCAGTTCTTC
>14|-|-|TRBJ2-5|TRBV7-9
CASSPEGGGETQYF
TGTGCCAGCAGCCCCGAGGGCGGAGGGGAGACCCAGTACTTC
>13|-|few|TRBJ2-7|TRBV30
CAWKSIGAYEQYF
TGTGCCTGGAAGTCCATCGGTGCCTACGAGCAGTACTTC
>16|-|-|TRBJ2-3|TRBV6-2/TRBV6-3
CASSSFSDSGTDTQYF
TGTGCCAGCAGTTCTTTTTCGGACAGTGGCACAGATACGCAGTATTTT
>17|TRBD2|-|TRBJ2-2|TRBV11-2
CASSLTSGRVNTGELFF
TGTGCCAGCAGCTTAACTAGCGGGAGAGTGAACACCGGGGAGCTGTTTTTT
>14|TRBD2|few|TRBJ2-2|TRBV10-3
CAIRGTSESGELFF
TGTGCCATCAGGGGGACTAGCGAGTCCGGGGAGCTGTTTTTT
>16|-|-|TRBJ1-4|TRBV15
CATSREGGRGGEKLFF
TGTGCCACCAGCCGAGAGGGGGGCCGGGGGGGTGAAAAACTGTTTTTT
>13|-|-|TRBJ1-4|TRBV5-1
CASSPEAGEKLFF
TGCGCCAGCAGCCCAGAGGCGGGTGAAAAACTGTTTTTT
>18|TRBD1|-|TRBJ2-6|TRBV28
CASSYRQGDFSGANVLTF
TGTGCCAGCAGTTACCGACAGGGGGATTTCTCTGGGGCCAACGTCCTGACTTTC
>15|TRBD1|-|TRBJ1-1|TRBV5-1
CASSLWGTVSLEAFF
TGCGCCAGCAGCCTTTGGGGGACAGTGTCCCTTGAAGCTTTCTTT
>16|-|once|TRBJ1-2|TRBV18
CASSPTDSASSDGYTF
TGTGCCAGCTCACCGACGGACAGTGCAAGTTCCGATGGCTACACCTTC
>14|TRBD1|-|TRBJ1-5|TRBV6-6
CASIDRGIRGTQHF
TGTGCCAGCATAGACAGGGGGATTAGGGGAACCCAGCATTTT
>17|TRBD2|-|TRBJ2-3|TRBV9
CASSVAGTSGARDTQYF
TGTGCCAGCAGCGTAGCCGGGACTAGCGGAGCGAGAGATACGCAGTATTTT
>16|-|-|TRBJ2-1|TRBV5-1
CASSLGGGSSYNEQFF
TGCGCCAGCAGCTTGGGGGGCGGATCCTCCTACAATGAGCAGTTCTTC
>13|TRBD1|-|TRBJ1-2|TRBV5-1
CASNTGGSDGYTF
TGCGCCAGCAACACAGGGGGCTCCGATGGCTACACCTTC
>15|TRBD1|once|TRBJ2-1|TRBV2
CASSERTGGYNEQFF
TGTGCCAGCAGTGAAAGGACAGGGGGCTACAATGAGCAGTTCTTC
>14|TRBD1|many|TRBJ1-1|TRBV7-9
CASSFTGVRTEAFF
TGTGCCAGCAGCTTTACAGGGGTACGGACTGAAGCTTTCTTT
>12|-|-|TRBJ1-2|TRBV12-3/TRBV12-4
CASSLGAYGYTF
TGTGCCAGCAGTTTGGGGGCCTATGGCTACACCTTC
>12|-|-|TRBJ1-2|TRBV12-3/TRBV12-4
CASSLQGYGYTF
TGTGCCAGCAGTTTACAGGGCTATGGCTACACCTTC
>14|TRBD1|-|TRBJ2-7|TRBV10-2
CASRLTGNRNEQYF
TGCGCCAGCAGACTGACAGGGAATCGTAACGAGCAGTACTTC
>15|TRBD2|-|TRBJ2-2|TRBV19
CASSGTSGSTGELFF
TGTGCCAGTAGCGGGACTAGCGGGAGCACTGGGGAGCTGTTTTTT
>13|TRBD2|-|TRBJ2-7|TRBV28
CASTVAGAYEQYF
TGTGCCAGCACAGTAGCGGGAGCCTACGAGCAGTACTTC
>17|TRBD2|-|TRBJ2-1|TRBV7-9
CASTRGSGISSYNEQFF
TGTGCCAGCACCCGGGGTAGCGGGATTAGCTCCTACAATGAGCAGTTCTTC
>15|-|-|TRBJ1-5|TRBV5-6
CASSLVGQTGQPQHF
TGTGCCAGCAGCTTGGTAGGACAAACAGGACAGCCCCAGCATTTT
>15|-|few|TRBJ1-4|TRBV4-1
CASSQRHPTNEKLFF
TGCGCCAGCAGCCAAAGACACCCAACTAATGAAAAACTGTTTTTT
>14|-|few|TRBJ2-3|TRBV27
CASARDAGGDTQYF
TGTGCCAGCGCCCGGGACGCAGGAGGGGATACGCAGTATTTT
>14|TRBD1|medium-sized|TRBJ2-7|TRBV9
CASSDRDRPYEQYF
TGTGCCAGCAGCGACCGGGACAGACCCTACGAGCAGTACTTC
>17|-|-|TRBJ2-5|TRBV21-1
CASRPYILAGGQETQYF
TGTGCCAGCAGGCCTTACATCCTAGCGGGGGGACAAGAGACCCAGTACTTC
>14|TRBD1|-|TRBJ1-1|TRBV6-5
CASSLDRVNTEAFF
TGTGCCAGCAGCCTGGACAGGGTGAACACTGAAGCTTTCTTT
>17|-|-|TRBJ2-1|TRBV2
CASRDRGHSLLYNEQFF
TGTGCCAGCAGAGATAGGGGCCACTCCCTGCTTTACAATGAGCAGTTCTTC
>13|-|-|TRBJ2-7|TRBV10-1
CASSARVGYEQYF
TGCGCCAGCAGTGCCAGGGTTGGTTACGAGCAGTACTTC
>14|-|-|TRBJ2-5|TRBV5-1
CASSKTGDQETQYF
TGCGCCAGCAGCAAGACGGGTGACCAAGAGACCCAGTACTTC
>13|-|once|TRBJ2-7|TRBV7-2
CASSLGPRGEQYF
TGTGCCAGCAGCTTAGGACCACGGGGCGAGCAGTACTTC
>13|TRBD1|-|TRBJ1-2|TRBV6-5
CASSWDRDIGYTF
TGTGCCAGCAGTTGGGACAGGGACATTGGCTACACCTTC
>15|-|-|TRBJ2-2|TRBV7-2
CASSFSGGNTGELFF
TGTGCCAGCAGTTTCTCTGGCGGTAACACCGGGGAGCTGTTTTTT
>16|-|-|TRBJ1-6|TRBV4-1
CASSQEATGYNSPLHF
TGCGCCAGCAGCCAAGAGGCGACAGGATATAATTCACCCCTCCACTTT